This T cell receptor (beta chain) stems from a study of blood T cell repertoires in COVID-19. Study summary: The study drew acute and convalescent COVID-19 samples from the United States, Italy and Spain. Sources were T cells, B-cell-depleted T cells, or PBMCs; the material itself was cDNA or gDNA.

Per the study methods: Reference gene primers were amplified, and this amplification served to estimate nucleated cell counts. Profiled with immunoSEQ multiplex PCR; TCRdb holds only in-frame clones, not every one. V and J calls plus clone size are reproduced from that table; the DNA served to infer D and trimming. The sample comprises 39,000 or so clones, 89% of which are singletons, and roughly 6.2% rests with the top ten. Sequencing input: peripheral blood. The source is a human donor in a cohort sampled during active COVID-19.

The CDR3 coding sequence is TGTGCCAGCAGCCGGGACTCCGGAGTAGGGCAGTACTTC. It encodes CASSRDSGVGQYF. V and J are TRBV14 and TRBJ2-7; possibly TRBD2 for D (6 bases). V shed 4 bases and J shed 9 bases, with 16 bases lying between them. Germline CDR1 is SGHDN and CDR2 is FVKESK. The CDR3 totals 13 residues.